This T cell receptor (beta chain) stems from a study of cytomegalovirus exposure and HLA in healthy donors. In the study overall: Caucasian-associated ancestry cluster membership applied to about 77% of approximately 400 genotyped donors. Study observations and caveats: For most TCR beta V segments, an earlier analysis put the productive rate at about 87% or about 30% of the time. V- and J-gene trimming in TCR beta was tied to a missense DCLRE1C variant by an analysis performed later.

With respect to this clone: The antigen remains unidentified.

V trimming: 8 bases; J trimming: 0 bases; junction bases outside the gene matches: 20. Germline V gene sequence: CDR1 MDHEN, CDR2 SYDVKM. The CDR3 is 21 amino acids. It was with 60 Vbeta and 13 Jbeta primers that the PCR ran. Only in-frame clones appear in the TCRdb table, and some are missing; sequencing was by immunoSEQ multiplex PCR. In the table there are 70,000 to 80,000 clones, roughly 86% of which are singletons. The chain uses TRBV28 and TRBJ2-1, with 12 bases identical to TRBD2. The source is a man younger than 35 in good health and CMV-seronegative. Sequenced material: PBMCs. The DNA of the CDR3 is TGTGCCAGCTCCCCCCAGGGAGGTTGGACTAGCGGGGCTTTCTCCTACAATGAGCAGTTCTTC. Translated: CASSPQGGWTSGAFSYNEQFF.